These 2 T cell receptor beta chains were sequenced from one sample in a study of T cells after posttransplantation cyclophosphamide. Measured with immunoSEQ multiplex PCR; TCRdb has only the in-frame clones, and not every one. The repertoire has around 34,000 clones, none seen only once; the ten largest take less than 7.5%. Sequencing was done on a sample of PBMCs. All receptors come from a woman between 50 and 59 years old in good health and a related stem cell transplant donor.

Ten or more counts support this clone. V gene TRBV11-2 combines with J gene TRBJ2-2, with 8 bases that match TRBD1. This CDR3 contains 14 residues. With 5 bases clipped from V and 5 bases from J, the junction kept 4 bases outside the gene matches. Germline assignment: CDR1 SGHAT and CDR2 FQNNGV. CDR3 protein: CASSPRQGTGELFF. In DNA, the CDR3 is TGTGCCAGCAGCCCCCGACAGGGGACCGGGGAGCTGTTTTTT.

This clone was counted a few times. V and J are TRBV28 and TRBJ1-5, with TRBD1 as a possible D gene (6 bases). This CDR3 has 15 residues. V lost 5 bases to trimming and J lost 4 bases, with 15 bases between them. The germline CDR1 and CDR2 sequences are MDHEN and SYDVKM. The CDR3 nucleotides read TGTGCCAGCAGTCGACAGGCCCGGGGAAATCAGCCCCAGCATTTT. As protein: CASSRQARGNQPQHF.